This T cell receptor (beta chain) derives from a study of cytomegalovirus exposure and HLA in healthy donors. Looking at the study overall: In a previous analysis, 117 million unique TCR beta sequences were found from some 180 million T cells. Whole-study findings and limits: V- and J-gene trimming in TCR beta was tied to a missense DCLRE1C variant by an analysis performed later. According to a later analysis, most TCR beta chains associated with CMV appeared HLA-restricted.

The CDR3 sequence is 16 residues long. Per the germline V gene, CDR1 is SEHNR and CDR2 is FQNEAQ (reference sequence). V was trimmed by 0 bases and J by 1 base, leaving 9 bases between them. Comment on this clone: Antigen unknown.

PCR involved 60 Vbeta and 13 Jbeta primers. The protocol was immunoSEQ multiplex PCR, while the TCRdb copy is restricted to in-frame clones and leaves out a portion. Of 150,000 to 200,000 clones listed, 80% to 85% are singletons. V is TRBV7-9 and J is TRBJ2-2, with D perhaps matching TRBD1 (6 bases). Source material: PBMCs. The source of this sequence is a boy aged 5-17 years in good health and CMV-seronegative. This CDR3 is CASSLAQGMNTGELFF. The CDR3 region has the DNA TGTGCCAGCAGCTTAGCACAGGGAATGAACACCGGGGAGCTGTTTTTT.